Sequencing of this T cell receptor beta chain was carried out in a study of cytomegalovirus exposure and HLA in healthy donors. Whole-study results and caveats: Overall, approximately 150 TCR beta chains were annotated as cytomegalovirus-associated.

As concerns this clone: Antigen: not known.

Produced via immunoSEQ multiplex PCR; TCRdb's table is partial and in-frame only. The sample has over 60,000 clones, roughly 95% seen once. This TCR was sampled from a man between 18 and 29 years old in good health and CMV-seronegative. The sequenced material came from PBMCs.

The CDR3 loop is CASSVKVGAYGYTF. The DNA of the CDR3 is TGTGCCAGTAGCGTTAAGGTGGGGGCCTATGGCTACACCTTC. This chain joins TRBV19 and TRBJ1-2; a weak D match, TRBD1 (6 bases). V shed 6 bases and J shed 4 bases, with 15 bases lying between them. CDR1 and CDR2 (germline): LNHDA, SQIVND (reference sequence). CDR3 length equals 14 residues.